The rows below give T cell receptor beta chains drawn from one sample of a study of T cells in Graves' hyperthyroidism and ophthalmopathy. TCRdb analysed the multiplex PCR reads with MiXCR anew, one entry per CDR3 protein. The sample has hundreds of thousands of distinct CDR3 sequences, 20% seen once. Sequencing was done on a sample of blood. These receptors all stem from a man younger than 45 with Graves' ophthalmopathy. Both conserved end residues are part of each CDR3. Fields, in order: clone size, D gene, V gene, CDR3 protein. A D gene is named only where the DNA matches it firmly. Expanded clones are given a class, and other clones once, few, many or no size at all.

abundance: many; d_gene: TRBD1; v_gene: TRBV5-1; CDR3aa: CASSGGDRVYEQYF
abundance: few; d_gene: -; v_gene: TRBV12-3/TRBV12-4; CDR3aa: CASSFAGALDFNTEAFF
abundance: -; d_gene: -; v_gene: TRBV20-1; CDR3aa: CSARDWSSRTRDTQYF
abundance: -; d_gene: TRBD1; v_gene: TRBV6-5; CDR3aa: CASSYGTGRARELFF
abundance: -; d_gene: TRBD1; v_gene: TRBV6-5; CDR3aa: CASSYGTGVNSPLHF
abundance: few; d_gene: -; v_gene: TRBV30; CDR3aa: CAWIPSGFRPTDTQYF
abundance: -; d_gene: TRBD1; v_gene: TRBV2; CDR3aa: CASGTRTGAGANVLTF
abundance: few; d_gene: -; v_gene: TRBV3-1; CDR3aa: CASSQDLGDYEQYF
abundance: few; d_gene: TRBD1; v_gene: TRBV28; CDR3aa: CASMEGGGPGNTIYF
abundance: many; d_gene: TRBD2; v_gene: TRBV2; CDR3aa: CASSVRLAGEYEQFF
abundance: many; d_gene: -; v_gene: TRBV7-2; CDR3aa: CASSLNQAETQYF
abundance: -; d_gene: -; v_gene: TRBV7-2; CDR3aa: CASSTNRYNEQFF
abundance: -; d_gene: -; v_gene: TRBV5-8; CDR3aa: CASSPGTLTGSTNEKLFF
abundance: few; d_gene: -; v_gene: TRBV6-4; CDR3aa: CASSDGQGNQPQHF
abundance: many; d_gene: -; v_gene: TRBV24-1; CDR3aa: CATSEAGEAFF
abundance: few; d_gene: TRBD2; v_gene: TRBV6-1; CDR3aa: CASSPPPGLAGGTDTQYF
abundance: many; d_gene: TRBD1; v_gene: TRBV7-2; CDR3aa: CASSSRGTVSYEQYF
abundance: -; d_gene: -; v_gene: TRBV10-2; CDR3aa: CASKVGPLNTEAFF
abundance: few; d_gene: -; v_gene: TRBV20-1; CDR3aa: CSALRRAYVTDTQYF
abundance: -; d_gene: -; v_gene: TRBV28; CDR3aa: CASRYKGLVKSTGELFF
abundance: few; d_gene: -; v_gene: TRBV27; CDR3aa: CASSPVGTNYGYTF
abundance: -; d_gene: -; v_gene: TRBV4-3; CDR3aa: CASSHDNRVNTEAFF
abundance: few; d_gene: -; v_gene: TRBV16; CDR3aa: CASSQSAPSNQPQHF
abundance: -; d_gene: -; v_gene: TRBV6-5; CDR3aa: CASSYAQGGFTEAFF
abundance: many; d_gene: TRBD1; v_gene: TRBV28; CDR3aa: CASSYGTGVYEQYF
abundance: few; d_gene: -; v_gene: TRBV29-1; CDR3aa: CSVEESGFGNTIYF
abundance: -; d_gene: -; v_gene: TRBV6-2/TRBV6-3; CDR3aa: CASAEWYEQYF
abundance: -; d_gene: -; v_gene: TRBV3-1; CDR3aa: CASITGIGEAF
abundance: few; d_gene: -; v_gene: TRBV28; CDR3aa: CASSLLTGGNEKLFF
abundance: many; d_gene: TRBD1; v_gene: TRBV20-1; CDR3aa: CSVTNRGLNTEAFF
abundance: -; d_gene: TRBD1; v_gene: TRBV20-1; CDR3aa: CSAGRQGHFYEQYF
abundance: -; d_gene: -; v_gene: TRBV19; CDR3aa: CASSIWTPGANVLTF
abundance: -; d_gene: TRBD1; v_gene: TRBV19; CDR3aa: CASSEPGQGTHEQYF
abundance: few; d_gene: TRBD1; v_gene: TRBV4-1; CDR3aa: CASSQTTGGGSPLHF
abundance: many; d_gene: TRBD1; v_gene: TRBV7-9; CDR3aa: CASSGTGVNTEAFF
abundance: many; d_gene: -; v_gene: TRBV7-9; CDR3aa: CASSPQGSGANVLTF
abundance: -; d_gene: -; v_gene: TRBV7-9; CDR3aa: CASSRPGTLEAFF
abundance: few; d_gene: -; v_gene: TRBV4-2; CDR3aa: CASGDSGQSETQYF
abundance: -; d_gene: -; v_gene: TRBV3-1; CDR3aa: CASSLIRGVGYTF